The rows below give T cell receptor beta chains drawn from one sample of a study of shared clonotypes between healthy human individuals. Assay used: immunoSEQ multiplex PCR; TCRdb lists only in-frame clones, some missing. Of hundreds of thousands of clones listed, about 80% are singletons. The sample taken for sequencing was PBMCs. The receptors shown here come from a middle-aged woman in good health. Some clones in this sample may be carry-over from other donors' samples. Each CDR3 is given with its conserved first and last residue. The D gene is left open where the match is weak. The size of a clone is reported for some rows only, either as once, few or many, or as a class for expanded clones.

v_call	clone_size	d_call	j_call	cdr3_aa	cdr3_nt
TRBV18	NA	NA	TRBJ1-5	CASSPSGNQPQHF	TGTGCCAGCTCCCCCTCAGGCAATCAGCCCCAGCATTTT
TRBV9	many	NA	TRBJ2-5	CASSGDNQETQYF	TGTGCCAGCAGCGGCGACAACCAAGAGACCCAGTACTTC
TRBV5-5	NA	NA	TRBJ2-1	CASSLAVASSYNEQFF	TGTGCCAGCAGCTTGGCAGTGGCCAGCTCCTACAATGAGCAGTTCTTC
TRBV28	NA	NA	TRBJ2-2	CASSSRGRGSGELFF	TGTGCCAGCAGTTCTCGTGGGAGGGGGTCCGGGGAGCTGTTTTTT
TRBV28	NA	TRBD2	TRBJ2-2	CASTPRMRGRTGELFF	TGTGCCAGCACCCCTCGAATGCGGGGGAGAACCGGGGAGCTGTTTTTT
TRBV27	NA	NA	TRBJ1-1	CASSVTGSAEAFF	TGTGCCAGCAGTGTAACAGGGAGCGCTGAAGCTTTCTTT
TRBV23-1	NA	NA	TRBJ2-7	CASSRGRWDYEQYF	TGCGCCAGCAGTCGCGGTAGGTGGGACTACGAGCAGTACTTC
TRBV11-2	NA	TRBD2	TRBJ2-4	CASSLVAGGTQAKNIQYF	TGTGCCAGCAGCTTAGTAGCGGGCGGAACCCAAGCCAAAAACATTCAGTACTTC
TRBV7-2	many	TRBD2	TRBJ2-2	CASSLALAGGRGTGELFF	TGTGCCAGCAGCTTAGCCCTAGCGGGAGGGAGGGGCACCGGGGAGCTGTTTTTT
TRBV5-4	NA	NA	TRBJ2-2	CASSWWATGELFF	TGTGCCAGCAGCTGGTGGGCCACCGGGGAGCTGTTTTTT
TRBV27	NA	TRBD1	TRBJ2-1	CASSINRDRVSEQFF	TGTGCCAGCAGTATAAACCGGGACAGGGTTTCTGAGCAGTTCTTC
TRBV5-1	NA	NA	TRBJ2-2	CASSTDSPGTGELFF	TGCGCCAGCAGCACAGACAGCCCCGGAACCGGGGAGCTGTTTTTT
TRBV28	NA	TRBD2	TRBJ2-1	CASETGTSGSYNEQFF	TGTGCCAGCGAAACCGGGACTAGCGGGAGCTACAATGAGCAGTTCTTC
TRBV18	once	TRBD1	TRBJ2-7	CASSPPGQPYEQYF	TGTGCCAGCTCACCACCGGGACAGCCGTACGAGCAGTACTTC
TRBV18	NA	TRBD1	TRBJ1-1	CASSPARDRVNTEAFF	TGTGCCAGCTCACCGGCCCGGGACAGAGTGAACACTGAAGCTTTCTTT
TRBV5-1	NA	NA	TRBJ2-1	CASSNLSGNEQFF	TGCGCCAGCAGTAACCTTAGCGGCAATGAGCAGTTCTTC